Reported below is one T cell receptor beta chain. Antigen unknown. The data stem from a study of identical twins. Points from the study as a whole: Partly confounded zero-insertion analyses could result from invariant MAIT and iNKT cells. Recombination models fit unrelated individuals' TCR alpha sharing but underestimated twins'. Beta clonotypes that were abundant in cord blood contained fewer insertions, a pattern absent from memory repertoires.

Trimming took off 0 bases at V and 2 bases at J, with 10 bases between the two ends. This CDR3 has 16 residues. cDNA carried unique molecular identifiers, and a universal primer site was added by template switching. TCRdb used MiXCR to reprocess the 5' RACE reads, holding one entry per CDR3 protein. Of about 1.7 million distinct CDR3 sequences listed, around 29% are singletons. This sequence joins TRBV12-3 or TRBV12-4 and TRBJ2-2; TRBD1 is a possible D gene (6 bases). The receptor was derived from a newborn girl in good health. What was sequenced was cord blood. The CDR3 nucleotides are TGTGCCAGCAGTTTAGCTCAGGGGATAAACACCGGGGAGCTGTTTTTT. Protein product: CASSLAQGINTGELFF.